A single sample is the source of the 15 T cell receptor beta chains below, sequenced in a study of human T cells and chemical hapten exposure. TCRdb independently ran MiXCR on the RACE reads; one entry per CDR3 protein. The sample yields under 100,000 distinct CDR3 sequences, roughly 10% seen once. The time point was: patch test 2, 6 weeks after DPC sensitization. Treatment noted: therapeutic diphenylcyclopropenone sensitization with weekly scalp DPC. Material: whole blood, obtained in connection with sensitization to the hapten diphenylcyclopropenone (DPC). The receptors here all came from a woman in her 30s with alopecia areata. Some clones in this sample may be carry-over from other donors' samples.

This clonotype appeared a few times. CDR3 in amino acids: CASSWTGDTGNTIYF. CDR3 nucleotides: TGTGCCAGCAGTTGGACAGGCGACACTGGAAACACCATATATTTT. The chain uses TRBV2 and TRBJ1-3, with TRBD1 identical over 7 bases. With V trimmed by 5 bases and J by 2 bases, 6 bases remained unmatched. The CDR3 length is 15 residues. Germline V gene data show CDR1 as SNHLY and CDR2 as FYNNEI. The variable domain in full, with the rest retrieved from reference TRBV2 and TRBJ1-3, is EPEVTQTPSHQVTQMGQEVILRCVPISNHLYFYWYRQILGQKVEFLVSFYNNEISEKSEIFDDQFSVERPDGSNFTLKIRSTKLEDSAMYFCASSWTGDTGNTIYFGEGSWLTVV.

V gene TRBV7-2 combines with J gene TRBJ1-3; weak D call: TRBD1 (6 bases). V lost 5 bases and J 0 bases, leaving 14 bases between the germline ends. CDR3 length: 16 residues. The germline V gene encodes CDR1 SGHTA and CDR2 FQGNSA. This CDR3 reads CASSPQGGASGNTIYF. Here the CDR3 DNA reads TGTGCCAGCAGCCCTCAAGGGGGGGCCTCTGGAAACACCATATATTTT.

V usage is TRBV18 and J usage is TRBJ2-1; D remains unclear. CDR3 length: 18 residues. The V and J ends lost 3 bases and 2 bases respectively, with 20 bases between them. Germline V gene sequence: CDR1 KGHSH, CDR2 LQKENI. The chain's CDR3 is CASSPKAPGAPTYNEQFF. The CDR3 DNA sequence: TGTGCCAGCTCACCCAAAGCCCCGGGTGCCCCCACCTACAATGAGCAGTTCTTC.

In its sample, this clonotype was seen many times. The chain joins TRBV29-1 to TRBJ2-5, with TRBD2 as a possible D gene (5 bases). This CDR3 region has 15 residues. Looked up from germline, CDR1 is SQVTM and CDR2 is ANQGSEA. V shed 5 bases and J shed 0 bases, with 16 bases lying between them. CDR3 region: CSVPQEDGYQETQYF. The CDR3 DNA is TGCAGCGTTCCCCAGGAGGACGGATACCAAGAGACCCAGTACTTC.

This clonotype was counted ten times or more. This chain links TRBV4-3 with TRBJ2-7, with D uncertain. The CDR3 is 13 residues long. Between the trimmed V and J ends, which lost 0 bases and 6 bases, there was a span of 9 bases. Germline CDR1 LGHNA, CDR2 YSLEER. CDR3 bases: TGCGCCAGCAGCCAAGATAGAACCAGCGAGCAGTACTTC. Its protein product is CASSQDRTSEQYF.

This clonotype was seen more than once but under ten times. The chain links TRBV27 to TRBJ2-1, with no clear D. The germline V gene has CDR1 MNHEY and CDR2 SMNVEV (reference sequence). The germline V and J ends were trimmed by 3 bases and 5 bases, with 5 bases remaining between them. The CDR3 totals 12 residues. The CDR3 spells CASSFRDNEQFF. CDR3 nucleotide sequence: TGTGCCAGCAGTTTTCGAGACAATGAGCAGTTCTTC.

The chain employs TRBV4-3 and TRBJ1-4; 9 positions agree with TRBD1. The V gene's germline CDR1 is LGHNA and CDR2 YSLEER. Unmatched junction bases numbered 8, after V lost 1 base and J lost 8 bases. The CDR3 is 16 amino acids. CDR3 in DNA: TGCGCCAGCAGCCAAGCCGGACAGGGGTGGGTCGAAAAACTGTTTTTT. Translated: CASSQAGQGWVEKLFF.

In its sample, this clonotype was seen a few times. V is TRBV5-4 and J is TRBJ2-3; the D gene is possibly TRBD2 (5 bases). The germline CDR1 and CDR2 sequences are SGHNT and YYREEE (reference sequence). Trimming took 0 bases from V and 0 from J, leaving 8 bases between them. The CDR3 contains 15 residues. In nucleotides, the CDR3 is TGTGCCAGCAGCTTGGGACGGACTAGCACAGATACGCAGTATTTT. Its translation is CASSLGRTSTDTQYF.

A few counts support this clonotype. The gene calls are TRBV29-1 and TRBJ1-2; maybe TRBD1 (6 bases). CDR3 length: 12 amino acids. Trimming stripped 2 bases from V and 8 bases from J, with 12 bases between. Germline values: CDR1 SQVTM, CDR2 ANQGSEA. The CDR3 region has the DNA TGCAGCGTTGAAACGGGACACGGGGGCTACACCTTC. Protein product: CSVETGHGGYTF.

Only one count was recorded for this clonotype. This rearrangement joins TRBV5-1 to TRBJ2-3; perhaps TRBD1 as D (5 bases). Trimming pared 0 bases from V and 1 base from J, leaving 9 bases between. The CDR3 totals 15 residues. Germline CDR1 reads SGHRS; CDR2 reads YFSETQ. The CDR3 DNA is TGCGCCAGCAGCTTGGAGGGGTCAGGCACAGATACGCAGTATTTT. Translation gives CASSLEGSGTDTQYF. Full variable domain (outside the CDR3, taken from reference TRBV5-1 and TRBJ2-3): KAGVTQTPRYLIKTRGQQVTLSCSPISGHRSVSWYQQTPGQGLQFLFEYFSETQRNKGNFPGRFSGRQFSNSRSEMNVSTLELGDSALYLCASSLEGSGTDTQYFGPGTRLTVL.

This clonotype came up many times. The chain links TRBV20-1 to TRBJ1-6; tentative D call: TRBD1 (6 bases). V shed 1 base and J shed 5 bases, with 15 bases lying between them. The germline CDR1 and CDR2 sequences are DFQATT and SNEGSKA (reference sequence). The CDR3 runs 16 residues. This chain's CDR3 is CSARASPGTNNSPLHF. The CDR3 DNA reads TGCAGTGCTAGAGCATCGCCAGGGACAAATAATTCACCCCTCCACTTT.

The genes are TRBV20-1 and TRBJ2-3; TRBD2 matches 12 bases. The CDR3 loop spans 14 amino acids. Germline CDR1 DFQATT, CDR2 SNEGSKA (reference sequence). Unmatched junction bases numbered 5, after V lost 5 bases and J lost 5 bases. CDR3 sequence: CSAPSGRARDTQYF. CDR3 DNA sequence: TGCAGTGCTCCTAGCGGGAGGGCTAGAGATACGCAGTATTTT.

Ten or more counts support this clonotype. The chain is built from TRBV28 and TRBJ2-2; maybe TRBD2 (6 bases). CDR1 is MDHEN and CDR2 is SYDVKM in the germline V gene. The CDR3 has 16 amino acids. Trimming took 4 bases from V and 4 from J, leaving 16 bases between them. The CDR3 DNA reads TGTGCCAGCAGTTACCCCAGGCCGCGGGGCACCGGGGAGCTGTTTTTT. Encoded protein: CASSYPRPRGTGELFF.

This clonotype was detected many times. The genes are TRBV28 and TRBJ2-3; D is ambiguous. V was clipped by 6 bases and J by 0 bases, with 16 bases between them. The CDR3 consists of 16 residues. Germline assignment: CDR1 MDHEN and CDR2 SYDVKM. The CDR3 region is CASRPLWRSSTDTQYF. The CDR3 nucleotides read TGTGCCAGCAGACCCCTCTGGCGGAGTAGCACAGATACGCAGTATTTT.

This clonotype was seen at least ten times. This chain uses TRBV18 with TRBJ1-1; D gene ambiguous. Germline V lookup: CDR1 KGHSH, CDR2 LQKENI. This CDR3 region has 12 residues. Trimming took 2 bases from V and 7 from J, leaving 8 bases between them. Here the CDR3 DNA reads TGTGCCAGCTCACCAGGCAGACTTGAAGCTTTCTTT. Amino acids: CASSPGRLEAFF. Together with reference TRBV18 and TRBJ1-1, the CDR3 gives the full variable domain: NAGVMQNPRHLVRRRGQEARLRCSPMKGHSHVYWYRQLPEEGLKFMVYLQKENIIDESGMPKERFSAEFPKEGPSILRIQQVVRGDSAAYFCASSPGRLEAFFGQGTRLTVV.